This T cell receptor (beta chain) was recorded in a study of PD-1 blockade in classical Hodgkin lymphoma. Study details: Each patient was given nivolumab 3 mg/kg through a vein every 2 weeks. Study conclusions and caveats: CD4+ but not CD8+ TCR diversity rose significantly by C4D1. As was reported, newly diagnosed patients showed lower baseline TCR diversity than healthy donors did.

This sample's time point: cycle 4 day 1 (C4D1), after 5 to 7 weeks of nivolumab. Each of the patients experienced relapse following autologous stem cell transplantation, and their brentuximab vedotin exposure differed. Best responses included complete response and partial response; otherwise, the best response was progressive disease. Clones were read by immunoSEQ multiplex PCR, and TCRdb kept only the in-frame ones, dropping some. Of around 20,000 clones in the sample, 80% were seen once. The CDR3 spans 11 residues. Germline V lookup: CDR1 MDHEN, CDR2 SYDVKM. The V and J ends lost 8 bases and 8 bases respectively, with 10 bases between them. Concerning this clone: Its antigen is not identified.

The material sequenced was peripheral blood mononuclear cells (PBMCs), taken before the fourth cycle of nivolumab. This receptor was obtained from a human donor with classical Hodgkin lymphoma. The chain is built from TRBV28 and TRBJ2-1; D remains ambiguous. The DNA for the CDR3 is TGTGCCAGCGGAAGTTGGGATGAGCAGTTCTTC. As protein: CASGSWDEQFF.